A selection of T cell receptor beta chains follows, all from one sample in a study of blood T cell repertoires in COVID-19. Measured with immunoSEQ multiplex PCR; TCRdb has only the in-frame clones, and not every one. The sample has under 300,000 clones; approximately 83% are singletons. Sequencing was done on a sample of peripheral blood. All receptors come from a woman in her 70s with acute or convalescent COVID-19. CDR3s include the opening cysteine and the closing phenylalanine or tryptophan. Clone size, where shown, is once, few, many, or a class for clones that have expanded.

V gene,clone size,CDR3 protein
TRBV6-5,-,CASSYRARGMNTEAFF
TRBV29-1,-,CSASAAGEQPQHF
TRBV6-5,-,CASKSGGLYGYTF
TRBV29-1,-,CSVGTGREWGYTF
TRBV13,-,CASSRGEGKLFF
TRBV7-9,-,CASSTGGVFEKLFF
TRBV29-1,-,CSVALGLDTEAFF
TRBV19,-,CASSDRDTYTEAFF
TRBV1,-,CTSSPPGEGYGYTF
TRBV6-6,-,CASSNRGQGGTGELFF
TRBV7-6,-,CASSLNREGEQYF
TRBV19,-,CASSNARGDEQFF
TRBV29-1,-,CSVVPGHTEAFF
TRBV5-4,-,CASRRDRGIYGYTF
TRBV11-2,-,CASSFDRSTYEQYF
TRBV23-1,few,CASSRTGGKAEAFF
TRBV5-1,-,CASSSSGLNNEQFF
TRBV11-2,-,CASSSRGGSGELFF
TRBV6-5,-,CASSYFGGTGQTQYF
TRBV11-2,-,CASSLLAGGADTQYF
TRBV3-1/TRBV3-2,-,CASSHGRGPAYEQYF
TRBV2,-,CASSGGLAGGSNYNEQFF
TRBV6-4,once,CASRTPGTRRQETQYF
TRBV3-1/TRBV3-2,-,CASSQLALLAGATDTQYF
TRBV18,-,CASSPPAGAANTGELFF
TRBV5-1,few,CASSGVAGAYEQYF
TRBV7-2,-,CASSSTGNSPLHF